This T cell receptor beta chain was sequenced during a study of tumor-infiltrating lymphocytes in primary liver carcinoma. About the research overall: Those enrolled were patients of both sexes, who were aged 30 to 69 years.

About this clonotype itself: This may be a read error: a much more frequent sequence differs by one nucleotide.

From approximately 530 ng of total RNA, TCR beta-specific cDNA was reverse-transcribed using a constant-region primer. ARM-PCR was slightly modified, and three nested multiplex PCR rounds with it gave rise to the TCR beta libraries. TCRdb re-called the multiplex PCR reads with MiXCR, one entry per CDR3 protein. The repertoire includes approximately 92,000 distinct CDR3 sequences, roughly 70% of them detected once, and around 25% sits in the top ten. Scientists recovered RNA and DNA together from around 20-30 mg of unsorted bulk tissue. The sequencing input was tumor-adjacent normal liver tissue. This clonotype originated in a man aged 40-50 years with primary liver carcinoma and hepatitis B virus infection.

The CDR3 bases are TGTGCCAGCAGTGAACACAGATATCAGCCCCGGCATTTT. Residues: CASSEHRYQPRHF. V usage is TRBV6-1 and J usage is TRBJ1-5; D remains unclear. CDR1 is MNHNS, CDR2 SASEGT, per germline. This CDR3 spans 13 amino acids.